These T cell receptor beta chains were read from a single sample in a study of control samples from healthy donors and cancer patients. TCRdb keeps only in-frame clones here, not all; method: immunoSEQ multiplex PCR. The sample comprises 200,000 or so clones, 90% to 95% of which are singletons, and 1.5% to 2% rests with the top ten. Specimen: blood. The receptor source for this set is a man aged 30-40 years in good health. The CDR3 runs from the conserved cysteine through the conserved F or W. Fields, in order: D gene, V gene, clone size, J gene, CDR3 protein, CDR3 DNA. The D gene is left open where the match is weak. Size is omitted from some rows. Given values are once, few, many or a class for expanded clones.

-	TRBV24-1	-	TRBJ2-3	CATSDLTLSTDTQYF	TGTGCCACCAGTGATTTGACGCTTAGCACAGATACGCAGTATTTT
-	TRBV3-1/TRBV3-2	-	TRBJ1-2	CASSPGSYYGYTF	TGTGCCAGCAGCCCTGGCAGCTACTATGGCTACACCTTC
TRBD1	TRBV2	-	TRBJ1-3	CASSEDRTGNTIYF	TGTGCCAGCAGTGAGGACAGGACTGGAAACACCATATATTTT
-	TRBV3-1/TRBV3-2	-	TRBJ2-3	CASSLHTDTQYF	TGTGCCAGCAGTCTTCACACAGATACGCAGTATTTT
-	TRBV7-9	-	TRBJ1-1	CASSPEAGIGEAFF	TGTGCCAGCAGCCCGGAAGCGGGGATTGGTGAAGCTTTCTTT
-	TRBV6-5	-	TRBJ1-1	CASTTGGVNTEAFF	TGTGCCAGCACCACCGGGGGGGTGAACACTGAAGCTTTCTTT
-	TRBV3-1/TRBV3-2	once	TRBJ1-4	CASSDSNEKLFF	TGTGCCAGCTCGGACAGTAATGAAAAACTGTTTTTT
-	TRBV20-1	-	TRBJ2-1	CSARDNEQFF	TGCAGTGCTAGAGACAATGAGCAGTTCTTC
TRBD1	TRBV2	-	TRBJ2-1	CASSPGQGANEQFF	TGTGCCAGCAGCCCGGGACAGGGGGCTAATGAGCAGTTCTTC
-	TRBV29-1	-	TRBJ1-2	CSALAGNGYGYTF	TGCAGCGCCCTCGCAGGGAACGGCTATGGCTACACCTTC
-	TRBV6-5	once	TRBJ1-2	CASSTPPGYGYTF	TGTGCCAGCAGTACTCCCCCCGGGTATGGCTACACCTTC
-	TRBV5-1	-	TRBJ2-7	CASSSANEQYF	TGCGCCAGCAGCTCGGCCAACGAGCAGTACTTC
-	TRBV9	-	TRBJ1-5	CASSAHRGNQPQHF	TGTGCCAGCAGCGCCCACAGGGGCAATCAGCCCCAGCATTTT
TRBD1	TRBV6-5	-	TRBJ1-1	CASSIGTGKAFF	TGTGCCAGCAGTATAGGGACAGGGAAAGCTTTCTTT
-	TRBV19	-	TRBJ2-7	CASSRGVEGYEQYF	TGTGCCAGTAGTAGGGGCGTGGAAGGCTACGAGCAGTACTTC
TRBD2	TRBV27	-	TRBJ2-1	CASSLSLGRAGDEQFF	TGTGCCAGCAGTTTATCCCTAGGGAGGGCCGGTGATGAGCAGTTCTTC
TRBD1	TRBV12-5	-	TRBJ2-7	CASGLARTGSYEQYF	TGTGCTAGTGGTTTGGCCAGGACAGGGTCGTACGAGCAGTACTTC
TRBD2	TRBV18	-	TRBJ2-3	CASSPPSAQGTSGGAGDTQYF	TGTGCCAGCTCACCACCGAGCGCGCAGGGGACTAGCGGGGGCGCAGGAGATACGCAGTATTTT
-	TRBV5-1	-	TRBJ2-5	CASSLSGATQETQYF	TGCGCCAGCAGCTTATCGGGGGCCACTCAAGAGACCCAGTACTTC
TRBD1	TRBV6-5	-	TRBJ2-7	CASSTGTGLYYEQYF	TGTGCCAGCAGCACCGGGACAGGCTTATACTACGAGCAGTACTTC
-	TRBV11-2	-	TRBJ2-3	CASSSPTGFLNTDTQYF	TGTGCCAGCAGCTCGCCAACGGGATTCCTAAACACAGATACGCAGTATTTT
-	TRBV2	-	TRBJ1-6	CASGRDGRNSPLHF	TGTGCCAGCGGTCGGGACGGTCGGAATTCACCCCTCCACTTT
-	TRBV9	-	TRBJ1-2	CASSPRMWHPYGYTF	TGTGCCAGCAGCCCCCGGATGTGGCACCCCTATGGCTACACCTTC
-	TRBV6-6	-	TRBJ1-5	CASSYQGIVNQPQHF	TGTGCCAGCAGTTACCAGGGCATTGTCAATCAGCCCCAGCATTTT
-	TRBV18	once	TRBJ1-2	CASSRTDSNYGYTF	TGTGCCAGCTCACGGACAGACTCTAACTATGGCTACACCTTC
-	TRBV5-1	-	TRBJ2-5	CASSGGSRYQETQYF	TGCGCCAGCAGCGGCGGGTCGCGGTACCAAGAGACCCAGTACTTC
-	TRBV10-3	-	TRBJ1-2	CAISGDGGYTF	TGTGCCATCAGTGGGGACGGTGGCTACACCTTC
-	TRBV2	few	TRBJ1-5	CASSEREGNQPQHF	TGTGCCAGCAGTGAACGGGAGGGCAATCAGCCCCAGCATTTT
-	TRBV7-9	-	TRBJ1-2	CASSPIRVPGYTF	TGTGCCAGCAGCCCTATTCGAGTGCCTGGCTACACCTTC
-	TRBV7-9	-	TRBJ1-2	CASSLAEGGYGYTF	TGTGCCAGCAGCTTAGCTGAAGGGGGCTATGGCTACACCTTC
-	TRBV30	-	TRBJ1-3	CAWGARGSGNTIYF	TGTGCCTGGGGTGCAAGAGGCTCTGGAAACACCATATATTTT
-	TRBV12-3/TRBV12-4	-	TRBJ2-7	CASRLGALEQYF	TGTGCCAGCAGACTGGGGGCGTTAGAGCAGTACTTC
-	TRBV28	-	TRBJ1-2	CASSLYGAGYTF	TGTGCCAGCAGTTTATACGGGGCCGGCTACACCTTC
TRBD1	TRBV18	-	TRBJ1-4	CASSRDRATEKLFF	TGTGCCAGCTCACGGGACAGGGCTACCGAAAAACTGTTTTTT
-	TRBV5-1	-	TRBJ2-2	CASSLVRQHTGELFF	TGCGCCAGCAGCTTGGTCCGACAACACACCGGGGAGCTGTTTTTT
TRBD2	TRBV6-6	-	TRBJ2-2	CASSYGGADTGELFF	TGTGCCAGCAGCTACGGGGGGGCGGACACCGGGGAGCTGTTTTTT
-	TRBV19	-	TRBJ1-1	CASSIVPQGPEAFF	TGTGCCAGTAGTATAGTACCGCAGGGCCCTGAAGCTTTCTTT
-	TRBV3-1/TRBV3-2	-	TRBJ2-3	CASSQDFTGMGTDTQYF	TGTGCCAGCAGCCAAGATTTTACAGGGATGGGCACAGATACGCAGTATTTT
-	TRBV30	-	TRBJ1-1	CAWGRGGGTEAFF	TGTGCCTGGGGAAGGGGCGGGGGCACTGAAGCTTTCTTT
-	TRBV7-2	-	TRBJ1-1	CASSLGLGTEAFF	TGTGCCAGCAGCTTAGGGTTGGGCACTGAAGCTTTCTTT
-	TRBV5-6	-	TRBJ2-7	CASSLALGRSSYEQYF	TGTGCCAGCAGCTTGGCCTTGGGCCGAAGCTCCTACGAGCAGTACTTC
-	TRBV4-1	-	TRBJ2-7	CASSQVIQGWTYEQYF	TGCGCCAGCAGCCAAGTGATCCAGGGGTGGACCTACGAGCAGTACTTC
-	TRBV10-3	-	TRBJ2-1	CAISESTRGEEQFF	TGTGCCATCAGTGAGTCGACTAGAGGGGAAGAGCAGTTCTTC
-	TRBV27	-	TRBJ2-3	CASSSWTDITDTQYF	TGTGCCAGCAGTTCTTGGACTGATATAACAGATACGCAGTATTTT
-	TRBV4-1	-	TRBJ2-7	CASSQGASRGKSYEQYF	TGCGCCAGCAGCCAGGGGGCCTCGCGGGGGAAATCCTACGAGCAGTACTTC
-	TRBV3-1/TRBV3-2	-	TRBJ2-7	CASSHGSSYEQYF	TGTGCCAGCAGCCATGGAAGCTCCTACGAGCAGTACTTC
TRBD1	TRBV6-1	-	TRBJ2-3	CASSEGETGGLDTQYF	TGTGCCAGCAGTGAAGGGGAGACAGGGGGCCTGGATACGCAGTATTTT
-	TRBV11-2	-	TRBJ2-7	CASLRDGSSYEQYF	TGTGCCAGTCTCCGGGACGGGAGCTCCTACGAGCAGTACTTC
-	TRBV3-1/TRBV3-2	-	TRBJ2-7	CASSQHSSYEQYF	TGTGCCAGCAGCCAACATTCGAGCTACGAGCAGTACTTC
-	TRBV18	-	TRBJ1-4	CASSPRGIQATNEKLFF	TGTGCCAGCTCACCACGAGGGATTCAAGCAACTAATGAAAAACTGTTTTTT
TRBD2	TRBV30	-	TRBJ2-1	CAWSGGGGAEQFF	TGTGCCTGGAGTGGCGGCGGGGGGGCTGAGCAGTTCTTC
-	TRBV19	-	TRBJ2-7	CASMVSVNSYEQYF	TGTGCCAGTATGGTATCCGTGAATAGCTACGAGCAGTACTTC
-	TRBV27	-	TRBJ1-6	CASSFGGRGNYNSPLHF	TGTGCCAGCAGTTTTGGGGGTAGAGGGAACTATAATTCACCCCTCCACTTT
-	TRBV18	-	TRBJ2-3	CASRTNTDTQYF	TGTGCCAGCCGAACAAACACAGATACGCAGTATTTT
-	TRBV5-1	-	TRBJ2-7	CASSLRRGPTYEQYF	TGCGCCAGCAGCTTGCGCCGAGGGCCCACCTACGAGCAGTACTTC
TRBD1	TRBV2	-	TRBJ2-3	CASRGDRGTDTQYF	TGTGCCAGCAGAGGGGACAGGGGCACAGATACGCAGTATTTT
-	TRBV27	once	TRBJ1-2	CASTRDPSNYGYTF	TGTGCCAGCACTCGGGACCCGTCTAACTATGGCTACACCTTC
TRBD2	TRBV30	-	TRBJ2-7	CAWNPSGEGEQYF	TGTGCCTGGAACCCTAGCGGGGAGGGAGAGCAGTACTTC
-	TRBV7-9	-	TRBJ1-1	CASSPFIRQGAEAFF	TGTGCCAGCAGCCCATTCATAAGGCAGGGCGCTGAAGCTTTCTTT
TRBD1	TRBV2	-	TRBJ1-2	CASSGGQGTGGYTF	TGTGCCAGCAGTGGGGGACAGGGGACGGGTGGCTACACCTTC